This T cell receptor (beta chain) was sequenced in a study of early T cells in non-severe SARS-CoV-2 infection. Study-level background: Sequencing of bulk RNA from unsorted whole blood was done, without chain pairing. Broader study findings: Clonotype matching in VDJdb favored anti-spike CD8 responses and did not capture private and CD4 specificities.

TCRdb analysed the 5' RACE reads with MiXCR anew, one entry per CDR3 protein. The sample lists tens of thousands of distinct CDR3 sequences; about 9.5% were seen once. This clonotype was found a few times. Its antigen is unknown. This CDR3 comprises 13 residues. V dropped 3 bases and J dropped 3 bases, with 12 bases sitting between them. Per the germline V gene, CDR1 is GTSNPN and CDR2 is SVGIG (reference sequence). Sample: whole blood, taken at baseline. The TCR sequence derives from an adult who was a healthcare worker with PCR-confirmed SARS-CoV-2 infection or an uninfected control (not recorded which). The rearrangement links TRBV30 to TRBJ2-7; a possible D gene is TRBD1 (7 bases). CDR3 DNA sequence: TGTGCCTGGAGGCGGGACAGTTACTACGAGCAGTACTTC. Its translation is CAWRRDSYYEQYF.